This TCR beta chain was sequenced in a study of spatial heterogeneity in lung cancer. The wider study: Where they were available, follow-up PBMC samples were sequenced, at a median of about 25 months after resection. Compared with alpha-chain sequences, beta-chain sequences were consistently detected in greater numbers.

TCR cDNA molecules each had a unique molecular identifier. One entry per CDR3 protein results from TCRdb running MiXCR on the 5' RACE reads. The sample contains tens of thousands of distinct CDR3 sequences, under 8% of which appear only once. Trimming cost V 3 bases and J 2 bases; bases outside gene matches: 4. The CDR3 consists of 16 residues. The V gene's germline CDR1 is KGHDR and CDR2 SFDVKD. This clonotype occurred many times. The antigen is not known. General study points: Ubiquitous expanded tumor TCRs showed up in blood more at resection than follow-up.

The time point here: blood at routine non-recurrence follow-up after resection. Whole RNA obtained from tumor, nontumor lung or frozen PBMC underwent sequencing without sorting. This clonotype was obtained from a female donor with early-stage non-small cell lung cancer. The source material was PBMCs, sampled at follow-up. This rearrangement joins TRBV24-1 to TRBJ2-1, with 9 bases matching TRBD2. CDR3 amino acids: CATSDPIAGAYNEQFF. The CDR3 DNA is TGTGCCACCAGTGATCCGATAGCGGGGGCCTACAATGAGCAGTTCTTC.